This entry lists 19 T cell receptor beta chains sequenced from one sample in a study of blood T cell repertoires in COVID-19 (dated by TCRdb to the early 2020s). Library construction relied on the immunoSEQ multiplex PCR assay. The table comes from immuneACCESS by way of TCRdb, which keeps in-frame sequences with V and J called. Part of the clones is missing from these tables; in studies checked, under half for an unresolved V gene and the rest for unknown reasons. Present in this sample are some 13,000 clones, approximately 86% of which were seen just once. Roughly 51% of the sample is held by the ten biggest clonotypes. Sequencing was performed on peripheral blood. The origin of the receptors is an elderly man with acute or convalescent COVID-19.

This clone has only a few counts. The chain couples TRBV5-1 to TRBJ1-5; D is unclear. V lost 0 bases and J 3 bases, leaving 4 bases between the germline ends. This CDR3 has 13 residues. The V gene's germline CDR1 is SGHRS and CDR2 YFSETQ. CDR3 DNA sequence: TGCGCCAGCAGCTTGGGGCCCAATCAGCCCCAGCATTTT. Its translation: CASSLGPNQPQHF.

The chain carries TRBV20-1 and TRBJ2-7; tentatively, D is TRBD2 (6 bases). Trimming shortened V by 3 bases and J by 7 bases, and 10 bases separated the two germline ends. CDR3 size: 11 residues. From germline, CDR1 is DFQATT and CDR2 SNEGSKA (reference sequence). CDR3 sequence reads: CSARGGPEQYF. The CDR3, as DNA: TGCAGTGCTAGGGGAGGACCGGAGCAGTACTTC.

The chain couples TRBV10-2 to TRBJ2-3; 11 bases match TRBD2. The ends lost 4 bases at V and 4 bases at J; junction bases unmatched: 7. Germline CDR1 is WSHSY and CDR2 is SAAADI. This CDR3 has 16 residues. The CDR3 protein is CASSGGTSGSSDTQYF. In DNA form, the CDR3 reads TGCGCCAGCAGTGGGGGTACTAGCGGGAGCTCAGATACGCAGTATTTT.

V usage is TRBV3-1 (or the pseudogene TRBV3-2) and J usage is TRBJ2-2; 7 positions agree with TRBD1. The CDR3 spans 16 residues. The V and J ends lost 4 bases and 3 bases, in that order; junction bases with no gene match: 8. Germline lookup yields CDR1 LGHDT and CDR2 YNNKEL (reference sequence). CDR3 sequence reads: CASSPLQGLYTGELFF. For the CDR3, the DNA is TGTGCCAGCAGCCCGTTACAGGGGCTTTACACCGGGGAGCTGTTTTTT.

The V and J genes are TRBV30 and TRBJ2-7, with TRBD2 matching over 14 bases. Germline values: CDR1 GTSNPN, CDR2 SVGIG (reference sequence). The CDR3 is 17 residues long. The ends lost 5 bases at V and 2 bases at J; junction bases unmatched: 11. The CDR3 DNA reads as TGTGCCTGGTCCGGGACTAGCGGGAGTATGGGGGCCTACGAGCAGTACTTC. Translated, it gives CAWSGTSGSMGAYEQYF.

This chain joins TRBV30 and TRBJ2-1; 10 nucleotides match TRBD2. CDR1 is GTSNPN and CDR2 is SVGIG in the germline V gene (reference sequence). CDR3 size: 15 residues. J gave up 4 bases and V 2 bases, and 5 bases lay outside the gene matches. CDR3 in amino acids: CAWSKRGGQYNEQFF. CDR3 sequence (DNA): TGTGCCTGGAGTAAGCGGGGGGGCCAATACAATGAGCAGTTCTTC.

The CDR3 DNA reads TGCGCCAGCAGTGACTCTAGCGGGGGGAAGTTTCACGAGCAGTACTTC. This codes for CASSDSSGGKFHEQYF. J is TRBJ2-7 and V is TRBV10-2; 11 bases line up with TRBD2. Per germline, CDR1 WSHSY and CDR2 SAAADI. The CDR3 runs 16 residues. J was trimmed by 5 bases and V by 3 bases; bases with no gene match: 9.

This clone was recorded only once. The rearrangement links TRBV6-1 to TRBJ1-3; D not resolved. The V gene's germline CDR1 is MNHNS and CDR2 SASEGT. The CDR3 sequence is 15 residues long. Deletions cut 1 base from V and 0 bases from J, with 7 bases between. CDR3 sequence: CASSEDPSSGNTIYF. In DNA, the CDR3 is TGTGCCAGCAGTGAAGACCCGAGCTCTGGAAACACCATATATTTT.

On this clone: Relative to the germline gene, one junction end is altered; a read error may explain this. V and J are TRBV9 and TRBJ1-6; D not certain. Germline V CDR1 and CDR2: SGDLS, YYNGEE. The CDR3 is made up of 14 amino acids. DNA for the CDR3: TGTGCCAGCAGCGTAGGAGGCGATAACTCACCCCTCCACTTT. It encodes CASSVGGDNSPLHF.

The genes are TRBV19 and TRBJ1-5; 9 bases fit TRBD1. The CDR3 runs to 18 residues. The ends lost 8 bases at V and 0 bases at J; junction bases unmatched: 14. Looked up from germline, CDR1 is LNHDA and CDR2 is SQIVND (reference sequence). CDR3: CASGWGQGQLTSNQPQHF. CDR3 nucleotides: TGTGCCAGTGGGTGGGGACAGGGCCAATTAACTAGCAATCAGCCCCAGCATTTT. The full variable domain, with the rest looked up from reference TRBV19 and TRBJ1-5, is DGGITQSPKYLFRKEGQNVTLSCEQNLNHDAMYWYRQDPGQGLRLIYYSQIVNDFQKGDIAEGYSVSREKKESFPLTVTSAQKNPTAFYLCASGWGQGQLTSNQPQHFGDGTRLSIL.

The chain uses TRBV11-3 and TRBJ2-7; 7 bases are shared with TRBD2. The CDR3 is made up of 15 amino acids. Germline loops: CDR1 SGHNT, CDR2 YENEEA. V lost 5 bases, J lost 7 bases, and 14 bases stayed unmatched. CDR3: CASSMDPTSWGEQYF. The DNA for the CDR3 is TGTGCCAGCAGCATGGACCCGACTAGCTGGGGTGAGCAGTACTTC.

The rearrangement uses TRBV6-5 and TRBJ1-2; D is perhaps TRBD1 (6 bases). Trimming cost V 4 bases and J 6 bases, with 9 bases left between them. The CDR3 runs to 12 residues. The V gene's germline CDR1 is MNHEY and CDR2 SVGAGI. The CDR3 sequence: CASSSAGDGYTF. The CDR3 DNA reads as TGTGCCAGCAGTTCTGCAGGGGATGGCTACACCTTC.

This CDR3 reads CSASDRVASYNEQFF. The CDR3 DNA reads TGCAGTGCTAGTGACAGGGTCGCGAGCTACAATGAGCAGTTCTTC. This chain connects TRBV20-1 to TRBJ2-1, with 7 bases identical to TRBD1. Germline loops: CDR1 DFQATT, CDR2 SNEGSKA (reference sequence). Losses at the gene ends were 3 bases for V and 3 bases for J; bases not matched to a gene: 8. The CDR3 totals 15 residues.

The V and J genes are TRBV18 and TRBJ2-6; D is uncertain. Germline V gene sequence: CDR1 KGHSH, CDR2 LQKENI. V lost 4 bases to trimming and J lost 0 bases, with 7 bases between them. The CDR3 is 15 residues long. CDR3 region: CASSQLVSGANVLTF. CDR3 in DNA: TGTGCCAGCTCACAGCTCGTCTCTGGGGCCAACGTCCTGACTTTC.

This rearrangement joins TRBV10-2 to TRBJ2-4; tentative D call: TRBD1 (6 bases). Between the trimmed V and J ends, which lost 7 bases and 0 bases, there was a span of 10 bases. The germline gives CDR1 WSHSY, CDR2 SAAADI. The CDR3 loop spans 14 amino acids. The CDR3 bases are TGCGCCAGCAAACTACAGGGAGCCAAAAACATTCAGTACTTC. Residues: CASKLQGAKNIQYF.

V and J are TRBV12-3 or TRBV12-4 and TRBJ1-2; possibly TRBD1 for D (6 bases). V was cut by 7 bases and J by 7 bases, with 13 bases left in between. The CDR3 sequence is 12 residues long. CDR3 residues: CASTNSGVGYTF. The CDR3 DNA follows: TGTGCCAGCACCAACTCAGGGGTTGGCTACACCTTC.

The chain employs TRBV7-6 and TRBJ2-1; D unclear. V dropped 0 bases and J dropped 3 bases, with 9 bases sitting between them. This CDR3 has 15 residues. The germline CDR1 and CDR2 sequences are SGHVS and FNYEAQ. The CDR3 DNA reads TGTGCCAGCAGCTTAGCGGTGGCTAGCTACAATGAGCAGTTCTTC. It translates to CASSLAVASYNEQFF. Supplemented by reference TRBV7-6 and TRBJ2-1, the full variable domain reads GAGVSQSPRYKVTKRGQDVALRCDPISGHVSLYWYRQALGQGPEFLTYFNYEAQQDKSGLPNDRFSAERPEGSISTLTIQRTEQRDSAMYRCASSLAVASYNEQFFGPGTRLTVL.

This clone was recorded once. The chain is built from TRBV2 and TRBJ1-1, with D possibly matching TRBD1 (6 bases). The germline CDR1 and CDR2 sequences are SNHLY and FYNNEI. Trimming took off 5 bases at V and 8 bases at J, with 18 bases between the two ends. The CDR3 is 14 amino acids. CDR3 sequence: CASSPWTEPSEAFF. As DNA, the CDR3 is TGTGCCAGCAGTCCTTGGACAGAGCCCTCCGAAGCTTTCTTT. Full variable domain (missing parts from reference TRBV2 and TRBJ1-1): EPEVTQTPSHQVTQMGQEVILRCVPISNHLYFYWYRQILGQKVEFLVSFYNNEISEKSEIFDDQFSVERPDGSNFTLKIRSTKLEDSAMYFCASSPWTEPSEAFFGQGTRLTVV.

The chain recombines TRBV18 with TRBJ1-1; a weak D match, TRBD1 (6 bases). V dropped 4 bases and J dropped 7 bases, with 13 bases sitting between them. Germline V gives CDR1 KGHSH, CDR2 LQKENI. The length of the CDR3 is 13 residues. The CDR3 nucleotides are TGTGCCAGCTCACAGGACAGCACTTTTGAAGCTTTCTTT. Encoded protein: CASSQDSTFEAFF.